This T cell receptor (beta chain) emerged from a study of blood T cell repertoires in COVID-19. Under the authors' procedure: It was from reference gene primer amplification that nucleated cell counts were estimated. TCRdb's copy holds only in-frame clones and misses some; the assay was immunoSEQ multiplex PCR. The V and J calls and the clone size are those of that table, but D and trimming were determined from the DNA. The table shows about 280,000 clones, with approximately 85% occurring only once. Regarding this clone: Other DNA sequences in this sample translate to the same CDR3.

V lost 4 bases, J lost 5 bases, and 12 bases lay in between. This CDR3 contains 13 residues. Germline loops: CDR1 SGHRS, CDR2 YFSETQ. The specimen was peripheral blood. The sequence came from a woman aged 70-85 years with acute or convalescent COVID-19. The V call is TRBV5-1, the J call TRBJ1-1; no reliable D call. CDR3 in DNA: TGCGCCAGCAGCCTGGGCTCGGGAACTGAAGCTTTCTTT. Translating gives CASSLGSGTEAFF.